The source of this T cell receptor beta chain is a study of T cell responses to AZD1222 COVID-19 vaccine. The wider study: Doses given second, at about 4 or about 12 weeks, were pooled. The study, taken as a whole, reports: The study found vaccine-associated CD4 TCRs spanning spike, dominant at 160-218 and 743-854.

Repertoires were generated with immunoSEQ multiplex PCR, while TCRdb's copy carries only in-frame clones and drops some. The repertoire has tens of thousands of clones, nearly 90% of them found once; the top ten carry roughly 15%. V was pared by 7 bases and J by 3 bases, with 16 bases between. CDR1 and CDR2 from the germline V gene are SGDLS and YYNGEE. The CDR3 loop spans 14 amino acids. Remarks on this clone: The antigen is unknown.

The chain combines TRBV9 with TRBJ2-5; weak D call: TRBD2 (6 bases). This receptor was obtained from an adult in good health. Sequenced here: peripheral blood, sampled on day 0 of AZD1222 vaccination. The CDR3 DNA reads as TGTGCCAGCGCGGGAATCGGAGGGGAAGAGACCCAGTACTTC. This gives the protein CASAGIGGEETQYF.